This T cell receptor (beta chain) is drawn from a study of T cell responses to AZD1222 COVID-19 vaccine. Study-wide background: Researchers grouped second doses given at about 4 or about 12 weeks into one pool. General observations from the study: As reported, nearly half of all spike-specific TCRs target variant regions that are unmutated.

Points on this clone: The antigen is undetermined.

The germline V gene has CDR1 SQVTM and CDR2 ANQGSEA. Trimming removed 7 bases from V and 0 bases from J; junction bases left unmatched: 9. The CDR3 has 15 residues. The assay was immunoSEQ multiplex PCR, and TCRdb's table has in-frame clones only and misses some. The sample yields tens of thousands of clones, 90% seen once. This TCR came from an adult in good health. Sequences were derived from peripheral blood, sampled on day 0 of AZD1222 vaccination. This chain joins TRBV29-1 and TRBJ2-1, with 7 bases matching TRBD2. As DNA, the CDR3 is TGCAGCGCGGCTAGCGGACCGAGCTCCTACAATGAGCAGTTCTTC. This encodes CSAASGPSSYNEQFF.